These 17 T cell receptor beta chains originate from one sample sequenced in a study of blood T cell repertoires in COVID-19. Sequenced by immunoSEQ multiplex PCR; TCRdb stores in-frame clones only, minus some. This repertoire shows 35,000 to 55,000 clones, 85% to 95% found once; its top ten account for roughly 5.7%. Sequenced input: peripheral blood. The origin of the receptors is a human donor in a cohort sampled during active COVID-19.

For this clone: An end of the junction differs from the germline gene, which may be a read error. The chain is built from TRBV2 and TRBJ2-1; D is undetermined. The germline V gene has CDR1 SNHLY and CDR2 FYNNEI. This CDR3 is built from 13 residues. The CDR3 spells CASSLTDYTEQFF. CDR3 DNA sequence: TGTGCCAGCAGCTTGACTGATTACACTGAGCAGTTCTTC.

This rearrangement joins TRBV14 to TRBJ1-2, with 7 bases fitting TRBD1. The V gene's germline CDR1 is SGHDN and CDR2 FVKESK. The CDR3 runs 14 residues. Trimming removed 3 bases from V and 4 bases from J; junction bases left unmatched: 5. CDR3 sequence reads: CASSQPGGGYGYTF. CDR3 bases: TGTGCCAGCAGCCAGCCAGGGGGTGGCTATGGCTACACCTTC.

The chain has TRBV15 and TRBJ2-3, with D unresolved. The germline V gene has CDR1 LNHNV and CDR2 YYDKDF (reference sequence). The length of the CDR3 is 15 residues. Deletions cut 0 bases from V and 5 bases from J, with 12 bases between. This CDR3 is CATSRDPYSGDTQYF. The DNA for the CDR3 is TGTGCCACCAGCAGAGATCCATATTCGGGAGATACGCAGTATTTT.

The genes are TRBV21-1 and TRBJ2-2; TRBD2 is taken as the D call from the table, unchecked against the DNA. TRBV21-1 is a listed pseudogene. This CDR3 region has 19 residues. The CDR3: CASSKVFGTSGDNTGELFF. CDR3 coding DNA: TGTGCCAGCAGCAAAGTTTTTGGGACTAGCGGGGACAACACCGGGGAGCTGTTTTTT.

The chain uses TRBV29-1 and TRBJ1-1; D is perhaps TRBD1 (6 bases). The CDR3 length is 10 residues. With 5 bases removed from V and 8 bases from J, the gap between germline ends came to 9 bases. Per germline, CDR1 SQVTM and CDR2 ANQGSEA. CDR3 in amino acids: CSVLTGEAFF. The CDR3 nucleotides read TGCAGCGTTTTAACAGGGGAAGCTTTCTTT.

The chain links TRBV4-3 to TRBJ1-5; 7 bases map to TRBD1. The CDR3 is 15 amino acids. V gave up 1 base and J gave up 6 bases; unmatched junction bases: 6. CDR1 and CDR2 (germline): LGHNA, YSLEER. The CDR3 here is CASSQGVGGGQPQHF. Written as DNA, the CDR3 is TGCGCCAGCAGCCAAGGCGTAGGGGGCGGTCAGCCCCAGCATTTT.

CDR3 nucleotides: TGTGCCAGCAGCCGGCCGGGACAGAAAGAGACCCAGTACTTC. As protein: CASSRPGQKETQYF. The rearrangement uses TRBV3-1 (or the pseudogene TRBV3-2) and TRBJ2-5; 7 bases agree with TRBD1. The trim removed 4 bases at V and 3 bases at J, leaving 5 bases unmatched. The CDR3 sequence is 14 residues long. Germline V gives CDR1 LGHDT, CDR2 YNNKEL (reference sequence).

The chain joins TRBV12-3 or TRBV12-4 to TRBJ1-2; D might be TRBD1 (5 bases). Between the trimmed V and J ends, which lost 7 bases and 5 bases, there was a span of 14 bases. The CDR3 loop spans 13 amino acids. CDR3 sequence (DNA): TGTGCCAGCATCTCCACCGGGGGGTATGGCTACACCTTC. Translation gives CASISTGGYGYTF.

This chain connects TRBV7-9 to TRBJ1-5; 8 bases are a match to TRBD1. The J segment lost 5 bases and the V segment lost 2 bases, leaving 11 bases of the junction unmatched. The germline V gene encodes CDR1 SEHNR and CDR2 FQNEAQ (reference sequence). The CDR3 runs to 17 residues. The CDR3, as DNA: TGTGCCAGCAGCTTAAAGAGAATGACAGGGGAGTATCAGCCCCAGCATTTT. Residues: CASSLKRMTGEYQPQHF.

The rearrangement links TRBV5-6 to TRBJ2-2; TRBD2 matches 9 bases. The CDR3 extends over 14 amino acids. CDR1 is SGHDT and CDR2 is YYEEEE in the germline V gene. The J segment lost 6 bases and the V segment lost 7 bases, leaving 7 bases of the junction unmatched. CDR3 nucleotides: TGTGCCAGCCGGATTAGCGGGAGTGCCGGGGAGCTGTTTTTT. Translation: CASRISGSAGELFF.

The chain uses TRBV6-5 and TRBJ1-5; 7 bases map to TRBD1. The length of the CDR3 is 13 residues. The V and J ends lost 7 bases and 6 bases, in that order; junction bases with no gene match: 6. Per the germline V gene, CDR1 is MNHEY and CDR2 is SVGAGI. The CDR3 region is CASTRGQFQPQHF. CDR3 coding DNA: TGTGCCAGCACGCGGGGACAGTTTCAGCCCCAGCATTTT.

The chain has TRBV30 and TRBJ1-2; D not certain. Germline CDR1 is GTSNPN and CDR2 is SVGIG (reference sequence). V lost 4 bases and J lost 7, with 10 bases in between. The CDR3 has 11 amino acids. The CDR3 bases are TGTGCCTGGAACTCAGAGGGTGGCTACACCTTC. Its protein is CAWNSEGGYTF.

The chain employs TRBV4-1 and TRBJ1-1; D is undetermined. The V end lost 3 bases, the J end lost 0 bases, and 11 bases lay between the germline ends. The CDR3 spans 15 residues. Germline V gene data show CDR1 as MGHRA and CDR2 as YSYEKL. The CDR3 region has the DNA TGCGCCAGCAGCCATCAAGGAGGCTTGAACACTGAAGCTTTCTTT. It translates to CASSHQGGLNTEAFF.

This clone was counted a few times. The sample contains more than one DNA sequence encoding this CDR3. The chain couples TRBV6-1 to TRBJ2-1; D may be TRBD2 (6 bases). Between the trimmed V and J ends, which lost 0 bases and 0 bases, there was a span of 6 bases. CDR3 size: 15 residues. CDR1 and CDR2 from the germline V gene are MNHNS and SASEGT. The CDR3 DNA reads as TGTGCCAGCAGTGAAGCGGGGGGCTCCTACAATGAGCAGTTCTTC. Protein sequence: CASSEAGGSYNEQFF.

The chain has TRBV9 and TRBJ2-7; TRBD1 agrees at 10 bases. Germline V gene data show CDR1 as SGDLS and CDR2 as YYNGEE. Losses at the gene ends were 4 bases for V and 1 base for J; bases not matched to a gene: 17. The CDR3 sequence is 19 residues long. In DNA, the CDR3 is TGTGCCAGCAGCCCGGGGACGGGACAGGGGTTTCTAAGGTCCTACGAGCAGTACTTC. Its protein product is CASSPGTGQGFLRSYEQYF.

The chain employs TRBV7-9 and TRBJ2-1; 14 bases match TRBD2. Trimming at V came to 5 bases and at J to 7 bases, leaving 13 bases not matched to a gene. The CDR3 has 18 amino acids. Per germline, CDR1 SEHNR and CDR2 FQNEAQ (reference sequence). The CDR3 DNA reads as TGTGCCAGCAGCCCGACTCCCGGGACTAGCGGGAGTATGAATGAGCAGTTCTTC. This sequence encodes CASSPTPGTSGSMNEQFF.

V gene TRBV4-2 combines with J gene TRBJ2-1; TRBD2 matches 9 bases. The J segment lost 1 base and the V segment lost 0 bases, leaving 4 bases of the junction unmatched. This CDR3 contains 17 residues. Germline loops: CDR1 LGHNA, CDR2 YNFKEQ. The CDR3 bases are TGTGCCAGCAGCCAAGAGGGGGGACTAGCATCCTACAATGAGCAGTTCTTC. Translating it yields CASSQEGGLASYNEQFF.